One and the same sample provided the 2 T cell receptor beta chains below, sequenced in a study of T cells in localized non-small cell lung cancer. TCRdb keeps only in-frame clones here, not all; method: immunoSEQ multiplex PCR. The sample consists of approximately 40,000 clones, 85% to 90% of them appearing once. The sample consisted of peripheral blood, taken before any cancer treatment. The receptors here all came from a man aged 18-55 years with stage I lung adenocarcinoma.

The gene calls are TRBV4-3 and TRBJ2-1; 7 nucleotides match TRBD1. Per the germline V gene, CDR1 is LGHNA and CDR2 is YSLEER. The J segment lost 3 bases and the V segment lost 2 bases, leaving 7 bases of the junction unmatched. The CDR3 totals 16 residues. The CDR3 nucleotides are TGCGCCAGCAGCCAAACGACAGGGAGTATCTACAATGAGCAGTTCTTC. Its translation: CASSQTTGSIYNEQFF.

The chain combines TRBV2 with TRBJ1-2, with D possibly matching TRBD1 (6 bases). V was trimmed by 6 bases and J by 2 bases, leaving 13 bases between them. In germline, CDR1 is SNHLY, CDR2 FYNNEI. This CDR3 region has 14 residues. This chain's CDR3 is CASRRTDNNYGYTF. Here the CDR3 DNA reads TGTGCCAGCAGAAGGACAGATAACAACTATGGCTACACCTTC.